This T cell receptor (beta chain) was captured in a study of blood T cell repertoires in COVID-19. Study-level information: COVID-19 samples, acute and convalescent, were from the United States, Italy and Spain.

One Seattle source followed patients from active infection through their disease course. This CDR3 comprises 13 residues. V lost 5 bases to trimming and J lost 5 bases; unmatched junction nucleotides: 2. Per germline, CDR1 SGHAT and CDR2 FQNNGV. The protocol was immunoSEQ multiplex PCR, while the TCRdb copy is restricted to in-frame clones and leaves out a portion. The table shows approximately 200,000 clones, with 70% to 85% occurring only once. The chain has TRBV11-2 and TRBJ1-5, with 8 bases that match TRBD1. The TCR sequence derives from an elderly woman with COVID-19, enrolled during active disease. Material: peripheral blood. CDR3 in DNA: TGTGCCAGCAGCCCGGACAGGGATCAGCCCCAGCATTTT. Translated, it gives CASSPDRDQPQHF. Drawing the rest from reference TRBV11-2 and TRBJ1-5, the complete variable domain is EAGVAQSPRYKIIEKRQSVAFWCNPISGHATLYWYQQILGQGPKLLIQFQNNGVVDDSQLPKDRFSAERLKGVDSTLKIQPAKLEDSAVYLCASSPDRDQPQHFGDGTRLSIL.